This T cell receptor (beta chain) appears in the sequencing data of a study of blood T cells in healthy people across ages. General study findings and limits: Roughly linearly, TCR beta diversity per million T cells fell as age increased. The donors' CMV status was not determined, possibly confounding changes in expanded clonotypes.

Of note for this clonotype: As yet, its antigen is unknown.

A second about 7 to 12 cycle PCR used barcoded and J-beta primers. TCRdb redid the calling of the 5' RACE reads with MiXCR, one entry per CDR3 protein. The sample contains approximately 770,000 distinct CDR3 sequences, 58% of which appear only once. After removal of 6 bases from V and 6 bases from J, the junction contained 7 bases not matched to a gene. The CDR3 runs 15 residues. Each donor had around 11 milliliters of peripheral blood drawn. The receptor was isolated from a young man in good health. The specimen was blood. The gene calls are TRBV12-3 or TRBV12-4 and TRBJ2-2; 10 positions agree with TRBD1. The CDR3 spells CASRPGTGVSGELFF. The CDR3 DNA follows: TGTGCCAGCAGGCCCGGGACAGGGGTGTCCGGGGAGCTGTTTTTT.